The 26 T cell receptor beta chains presented below share a single source sample, sequenced in a study of TIL therapy for anti-PD-1-resistant metastatic lung cancer. The time point denotes: pre-treatment sample, taken before nivolumab and TIL therapy. This was the immunoSEQ v3 assay. The table came from immunoSEQ multiplex PCR; TCRdb's copy has only in-frame clones and leaves some out. The table shows about 20,000 clones, with about 83% occurring only once. Here the sequenced sample was blood, taken at baseline. These receptor sequences come from a person aged 25 to 80 with non-small cell lung cancer.

This chain links TRBV28 with TRBJ2-5; the match to TRBD2 covers 12 bases. V trimming: 4 bases; J trimming: 5 bases; junction bases outside the gene matches: 11. Germline assignment: CDR1 MDHEN and CDR2 SYDVKM. CDR3 length: 17 residues. The CDR3 region is CASSSLLAGGFGETQYF. CDR3 coding DNA: TGTGCCAGCAGTTCCTTACTAGCGGGGGGCTTCGGGGAGACCCAGTACTTC.

This clone was found a few times. The rearrangement uses TRBV6-4 and TRBJ2-3; 13 nucleotides align to TRBD2. The V gene's germline CDR1 is MRHNA and CDR2 SNTAGT. Unmatched junction bases numbered 2, after V lost 9 bases and J lost 5 bases. The CDR3 has 13 residues. The DNA of the CDR3 is TGTGCCAGACTAGCGGGGGGGGGAGATACGCAGTATTTT. Translated, it gives CARLAGGGDTQYF.

This rearrangement joins TRBV30 to TRBJ2-7, with D tentatively TRBD1 (5 bases). CDR3 length equals 12 residues. Germline CDR1 is GTSNPN and CDR2 is SVGIG (reference sequence). The ends were cut back, 6 bases at V and 0 bases at J, with 9 bases in the middle. The CDR3 spells CACGDSSYEQYF. The CDR3 DNA sequence: TGTGCCTGCGGAGACAGCTCCTACGAGCAGTACTTC.

The rearrangement joins TRBV6-4 to TRBJ2-7, with TRBD2 matching 9 bases. Per germline, CDR1 MRHNA and CDR2 SNTAGT. The CDR3 consists of 15 residues. Trimming at V came to 9 bases and at J to 6 bases, leaving 15 bases not matched to a gene. In DNA form, the CDR3 reads TGTGCCAGTTTTGGGGGGTCGGGACTAGCCGCCGAGCAGTACTTC. Its protein product is CASFGGSGLAAEQYF.

This clone was detected only once. The chain joins TRBV7-8 to TRBJ2-2; 10 bases align to TRBD1. The V segment lost 5 bases and the J segment 5 bases; nucleotides outside the gene matches: 5. Germline-derived CDR1 and CDR2 are SGHVS and FQNEAQ. This CDR3 contains 15 residues. CDR3 DNA sequence: TGTGCCAGCAGCAGACAGGGGGCAGGAACCGGGGAGCTGTTTTTT. Amino acid sequence: CASSRQGAGTGELFF.

J is TRBJ2-2 and V is TRBV9; 7 bases agree with TRBD2. Germline loops: CDR1 SGDLS, CDR2 YYNGEE. The CDR3 has 18 residues. The ends lost 0 bases at V and 6 bases at J; junction bases unmatched: 14. The CDR3 protein is CASSVDLMGLSNSGELFF. For the CDR3, the DNA is TGTGCCAGCAGCGTAGATTTGATGGGACTAAGCAATTCCGGGGAGCTGTTTTTT.

The chain recombines TRBV28 with TRBJ1-1, with D uncertain. The CDR3 contains 12 residues. V gave up 2 bases and J gave up 9 bases, with 10 bases separating them. CDR1 MDHEN and CDR2 SYDVKM come from the germline V gene. CDR3 sequence: CASSLGRGQAFF. DNA for the CDR3: TGTGCCAGCAGTTTAGGGAGAGGGCAAGCTTTCTTT.

A single count supports this clone. The chain carries TRBV7-8 and TRBJ2-7; TRBD2 matches at 10 bases. Germline assignment: CDR1 SGHVS and CDR2 FQNEAQ. This CDR3 is 13 amino acids long. V was pared by 6 bases and J by 4 bases, with 3 bases of the junction left unmatched. The CDR3 reads CASRGTSAYEQYF. For the CDR3, the DNA is TGTGCCAGCAGGGGGACTAGCGCGTACGAGCAGTACTTC.

V and J are TRBV30 and TRBJ2-7; weak D call: TRBD1 (6 bases). Germline V gives CDR1 GTSNPN, CDR2 SVGIG (reference sequence). With 4 bases removed from V and 4 bases from J, the gap between germline ends came to 14 bases. CDR3 length: 13 amino acids. CDR3 bases: TGTGCCTGGACCACCGCCAGGGGTTACGAGCAGTACTTC. Encoded protein: CAWTTARGYEQYF.

This chain uses TRBV2 with TRBJ1-1; tentative D call: TRBD1 (5 bases). The CDR3 loop spans 14 amino acids. The germline gives CDR1 SNHLY, CDR2 FYNNEI. Deletions cut 1 base from V and 9 bases from J, with 15 bases between. This chain's CDR3 is CASSEEAGRWKAFF. In DNA, the CDR3 is TGTGCCAGCAGTGAAGAGGCAGGGAGGTGGAAAGCTTTCTTT.

This chain joins TRBV19 and TRBJ1-2; 12 nucleotides align to TRBD1. With V trimmed by 5 bases and J by 4 bases, 8 bases remained unmatched. The CDR3 has 16 residues. Germline CDR1 reads LNHDA; CDR2 reads SQIVND (reference sequence). The CDR3 DNA sequence: TGTGCCAGTAGTTCGGGGACAGGGGGCGAAGGCTATGGCTACACCTTC. It codes for CASSSGTGGEGYGYTF.

The chain employs TRBV5-1 and TRBJ2-1; 10 bases agree with TRBD2. The CDR3 loop spans 17 amino acids. Germline CDR1 and CDR2: SGHRS and YFSETQ. After removal of 0 bases from V and 4 bases from J, the junction contained 7 bases not matched to a gene. The CDR3 sequence: CASSLAKVAGGYNEQFF. The CDR3 DNA reads TGCGCCAGCAGCTTGGCCAAGGTAGCGGGGGGATACAATGAGCAGTTCTTC.

The CDR3 coding sequence is TGTGCCCACGCGCGGCAGGGGTTTAATGAAAAACTGTTTTTT. It yields the protein CAHARQGFNEKLFF. The chain is built from TRBV28 and TRBJ1-4, with D possibly being TRBD1 (6 bases). The CDR3 spans 14 residues. The germline V gene has CDR1 MDHEN and CDR2 SYDVKM. V lost 11 bases and J 4 bases, leaving 17 bases between the germline ends.

J is TRBJ1-3 and V is TRBV7-6; no clear D gene. Trimming removed 5 bases from V and 0 bases from J, with 11 bases in between. The CDR3 is made up of 15 amino acids. The V gene's germline CDR1 is SGHVS and CDR2 FNYEAQ. The chain's CDR3 is CASSRGQLSGNTIYF. DNA for the CDR3: TGTGCCAGCAGCCGCGGGCAGCTCTCTGGAAACACCATATATTTT.

In its sample, this clone was seen once. V is TRBV4-2 and J is TRBJ2-3, with 10 bases lining up with TRBD2. The germline V gene encodes CDR1 LGHNA and CDR2 YNFKEQ. The CDR3 loop spans 16 amino acids. With V trimmed by 2 bases and J by 5 bases, 7 bases remained unmatched. The CDR3 sequence: CASSQTSGTGGDTQYF. Written as DNA, the CDR3 is TGTGCCAGCAGCCAAACTAGCGGGACAGGCGGAGATACGCAGTATTTT.

This chain uses TRBV18 with TRBJ2-5; 10 bases agree with TRBD1. The CDR3 totals 16 residues. The junction had 9 bases not matched to a gene; V was cut back by 4 bases and J by 4 bases. Per the germline V gene, CDR1 is KGHSH and CDR2 is LQKENI. This chain's CDR3 is CASSLRRRDRGETQYF. The CDR3 DNA reads TGTGCCAGCTCACTTCGCCGGCGGGACAGGGGAGAGACCCAGTACTTC.

This chain uses TRBV5-5 with TRBJ2-1, with 14 positions matching TRBD2. This CDR3 spans 18 amino acids. J lost 0 bases, V lost 4 bases, and 6 bases had no gene match. From germline, CDR1 is SGHKS and CDR2 YYEKEE (reference sequence). The CDR3 region is CASSLTGLAGVSYNEQFF. The DNA of the CDR3 is TGTGCCAGCAGCCTAACGGGACTAGCGGGAGTCTCCTACAATGAGCAGTTCTTC.

The V gene is TRBV2, the J gene TRBJ2-1; 8 bases are a match to TRBD2. Germline V lookup: CDR1 SNHLY, CDR2 FYNNEI. J lost 2 bases, V lost 6 bases, and 6 bases had no gene match. This CDR3 contains 15 residues. The CDR3 protein is CASRKRESPYNEQFF. The CDR3, as DNA: TGTGCCAGCAGGAAGCGGGAGTCCCCCTACAATGAGCAGTTCTTC. The entire variable domain, with the rest obtained from reference TRBV2 and TRBJ2-1, is as follows: EPEVTQTPSHQVTQMGQEVILRCVPISNHLYFYWYRQILGQKVEFLVSFYNNEISEKSEIFDDQFSVERPDGSNFTLKIRSTKLEDSAMYFCASRKRESPYNEQFFGPGTRLTVL.

The gene calls are TRBV10-3 and TRBJ1-4; a possible D gene is TRBD1 (5 bases). V lost 2 bases to trimming and J lost 5 bases, with 18 bases between them. This CDR3 is 17 amino acids long. Germline V CDR1 and CDR2: ENHRY, SYGVKD. The CDR3 region has the DNA TGTGCCATCAGTGAGAGGGGCGGAGGAGCATCAAATGAAAAACTGTTTTTT. Its protein product is CAISERGGGASNEKLFF.

The chain combines TRBV19 with TRBJ1-2; TRBD1 is a possible D gene (5 bases). Germline CDR1 reads LNHDA; CDR2 reads SQIVND (reference sequence). The V end lost 8 bases, the J end lost 0 bases, and 13 bases lay between the germline ends. The CDR3 spans 14 residues. The CDR3 spells CASGGPNANYGYTF. The CDR3 bases are TGTGCCAGTGGGGGACCGAACGCTAACTATGGCTACACCTTC.

This rearrangement joins TRBV28 to TRBJ2-7; D gene ambiguous. CDR1 and CDR2 (germline): MDHEN, SYDVKM. V was trimmed by 4 bases and J by 2 bases, leaving 6 bases between them. The CDR3 is 12 residues long. The CDR3 coding sequence is TGTGCCAGCAGTTCTGGGGCCTACGAGCAGTACTTC. This translates into CASSSGAYEQYF.

The V call is TRBV4-3, the J call TRBJ1-6, with a tentative D call TRBD1 (5 bases). V was clipped by 3 bases and J by 11 bases, with 14 bases between them. Germline V gene lookup returns CDR1 LGHNA and CDR2 YSLEER. The CDR3 extends over 14 amino acids. The CDR3 nucleotides read TGCGCCAGCAGCCAGTTGAGCGGGGCTACACCCCTCCACTTT. It is translated as CASSQLSGATPLHF.

The rearrangement uses TRBV15 and TRBJ2-1; TRBD2 matches at 11 bases. CDR1 is LNHNV, CDR2 YYDKDF, per germline (reference sequence). V dropped 3 bases and J dropped 2; count of bases not matched to a gene: 6. This CDR3 comprises 17 residues. The CDR3 here is CATSSFPGLAAYNEQFF. Here the CDR3 DNA reads TGTGCCACCAGCAGTTTCCCGGGACTAGCGGCCTACAATGAGCAGTTCTTC.

V is TRBV4-3 and J is TRBJ2-7; TRBD1 matches at 7 bases. Germline values: CDR1 LGHNA, CDR2 YSLEER. The length of the CDR3 is 14 residues. J gave up 5 bases and V 0 bases, and 4 bases lay outside the gene matches. Here the CDR3 DNA reads TGCGCCAGCAGCCAAGAGACAGGGCGAAACGAGCAGTACTTC. It codes for CASSQETGRNEQYF.

The gene calls are TRBV7-8 and TRBJ2-1, with D tentatively TRBD2 (5 bases). CDR1 and CDR2 (germline): SGHVS, FQNEAQ. This CDR3 contains 14 residues. The V gene lost 0 bases and the J gene lost 3 bases, with 6 bases spanning the gap. CDR3 coding DNA: TGTGCCAGCAGCTTAGCGGGAGACTACAATGAGCAGTTCTTC. Translation gives CASSLAGDYNEQFF.

The chain combines TRBV11-2 with TRBJ1-3; 9 nucleotides match TRBD1. Germline-derived CDR1 and CDR2 are SGHAT and FQNNGV. V gave up 5 bases and J gave up 4 bases; unmatched junction bases: 6. This CDR3 spans 15 amino acids. The CDR3 region has the DNA TGTGCCAGCAGCCCCGGACAGGGGTGGGGAAACACCATATATTTT. Translating it yields CASSPGQGWGNTIYF.